Shown below are 12 T cell receptor beta chains from a single sample sequenced in a study of response to subunit inactivated influenza vaccine. TCRdb fed the RT-PCR reads into MiXCR, producing one record per CDR3 protein. The profile shows more than 700,000 distinct CDR3 sequences, 21% of them singletons. This sample comprised PBMCs from blood, obtained about 5 days after vaccination. Receptors originate from a man aged 50 or older who received an inactivated influenza vaccine.

The chain uses TRBV4-1 and TRBJ2-7; 9 bases fit TRBD2. J was trimmed by 4 bases and V by 5 bases; bases with no gene match: 6. This CDR3 spans 14 amino acids. CDR1 is MGHRA and CDR2 is YSYEKL in the germline V gene. The CDR3 is CASSVASGTYEQYF. The CDR3 bases are TGCGCCAGCAGCGTGGCTAGCGGGACTTACGAGCAGTACTTC.

This rearrangement joins TRBV7-2 to TRBJ1-4; D ambiguous. The ends were cut back, 5 bases at V and 8 bases at J, with 9 bases in the middle. Per germline, CDR1 SGHTA and CDR2 FQGNSA. CDR3 length: 12 amino acids. The CDR3 DNA follows: TGTGCCAGCAGCCCAATGGGCGAAAAACTGTTTTTT. Its translation is CASSPMGEKLFF. The whole variable domain, filled in from reference TRBV7-2 and TRBJ1-4, reads GAGVSQSPSNKVTEKGKDVELRCDPISGHTALYWYRQSLGQGLEFLIYFQGNSAPDKSGLPSDRFSAERTGGSVSTLTIQRTQQEDSAVYLCASSPMGEKLFFGSGTQLSVL.

This chain connects TRBV11-2 to TRBJ2-3; TRBD1 matches 7 bases. The CDR3 totals 16 residues. CDR1 and CDR2 from the germline V gene are SGHAT and FQNNGV. V trimming: 0 bases; J trimming: 2 bases; junction bases outside the gene matches: 5. This CDR3 is CASSLDEGAFTDTQYF. CDR3 DNA sequence: TGTGCCAGCAGCTTAGATGAGGGGGCCTTCACAGATACGCAGTATTTT.

This clonotype was seen ten or more times. The rearrangement uses TRBV12-3 or TRBV12-4 and TRBJ2-2; D remains ambiguous. The V and J ends lost 6 bases and 6 bases respectively, with 5 bases between them. This CDR3 contains 11 residues. CDR3 amino acids: CASRSSGELFF. The CDR3 DNA follows: TGTGCCAGCAGGTCGTCCGGGGAGCTGTTTTTT.

The rearrangement uses TRBV4-3 and TRBJ2-2, with 7 bases identical to TRBD1. Germline V gives CDR1 LGHNA, CDR2 YSLEER. The trim removed 4 bases at V and 0 bases at J, leaving 2 bases unmatched. The CDR3 runs to 15 residues. CDR3 sequence reads: CASSLDRTNTGELFF. The CDR3 coding sequence is TGCGCCAGCAGCCTGGACAGGACGAACACCGGGGAGCTGTTTTTT.

The rearrangement joins TRBV20-1 to TRBJ2-4; 9 bases fit TRBD2. V shed 1 base, J shed 8 bases, and the junction held 15 bases outside the gene matches. This CDR3 is 17 amino acids long. CDR1 is DFQATT and CDR2 is SNEGSKA in the germline V gene (reference sequence). In DNA, the CDR3 is TGCAGTGCTAGAGTTAGGGCGGGAGGGCCTCTCTTGCACATTCAGTACTTC. This gives the protein CSARVRAGGPLLHIQYF.

The chain employs TRBV20-1 and TRBJ1-2, with D hard to call. Between the trimmed V and J ends, which lost 0 bases and 2 bases, there was a span of 16 bases. Germline V gene lookup returns CDR1 DFQATT and CDR2 SNEGSKA (reference sequence). The CDR3 length is 16 residues. CDR3 bases: TGCAGTGCTAGAGACCGGCCATCCCTTCCAAACTATGGCTACACCTTC. As protein: CSARDRPSLPNYGYTF.

The genes are TRBV7-2 and TRBJ2-2; D unresolved. Germline values: CDR1 SGHTA, CDR2 FQGNSA. The CDR3 has 13 residues. Trimming stripped 9 bases from V and 0 bases from J, with 8 bases between. This CDR3 reads CASRISNTGELFF. The CDR3, as DNA: TGTGCCAGTCGCATATCGAACACCGGGGAGCTGTTTTTT.

V and J are TRBV7-8 and TRBJ2-7; 10 bases agree with TRBD2. Germline V gene data show CDR1 as SGHVS and CDR2 as FQNEAQ. V was clipped by 8 bases and J by 3 bases; unmatched bases: 7. There are 14 residues in the CDR3. The DNA for the CDR3 is TGTGCCAGCTCCGGGACTAGCGTTGTCTACGAGCAGTACTTC. Translation: CASSGTSVVYEQYF.

CDR3 coding DNA: TGCGCCAGCAGCCATGGGACAGGGGGCATCTACGAGCAGTACTTC. It is translated as CASSHGTGGIYEQYF. The V call is TRBV4-1, the J call TRBJ2-7; 12 bases are shared with TRBD1. The CDR3 length is 15 residues. Germline values: CDR1 MGHRA, CDR2 YSYEKL. V lost 3 bases and J lost 3; bases outside the gene matches: 3.

This clonotype was detected only a few times. V is TRBV11-2 and J is TRBJ2-1; TRBD1 aligns across 8 bases. Germline V lookup: CDR1 SGHAT, CDR2 FQNNGV. V lost 3 bases to trimming and J lost 5 bases; unmatched junction nucleotides: 15. This CDR3 comprises 18 residues. The DNA of the CDR3 is TGTGCCAGCAGCTTCCCAACCACAGGGGGACCGTTGGACAATGAGCAGTTCTTC. This translates into CASSFPTTGGPLDNEQFF.

This clonotype was seen a handful of times. This rearrangement joins TRBV6-1 to TRBJ2-2; 9 bases are shared with TRBD1. The V gene's germline CDR1 is MNHNS and CDR2 SASEGT. The CDR3 extends over 16 amino acids. The ends lost 6 bases at V and 1 base at J; junction bases unmatched: 6. CDR3 nucleotide sequence: TGTGCCAGCAGGCCCGGGACAGGGCGGAACACCGGGGAGCTGTTTTTT. It encodes CASRPGTGRNTGELFF.